The source of this TCR beta chain is a study of blood T cell repertoires in COVID-19. Looking at the study overall: From the United States, Italy and Spain came samples of acute and convalescent COVID-19. Nucleic acid was either cDNA or gDNA, and it came from T cells, B-cell-depleted T cells, or PBMCs.

Sequencing used immunoSEQ multiplex PCR; TCRdb keeps in-frame clones, though not all of them. The sample comprises under 500,000 clones, about 85% of which are singletons, and roughly 1.8% rests with the top ten. The V gene's germline CDR1 is MDHEN and CDR2 SYDVKM. The CDR3 has 16 amino acids. Trimming took 6 bases from V and 0 from J; bases not matched to a gene: 9. Participants came from roughly 25 US areas, aged roughly 18 to 89 years. Clinical history as reported by participants underpinned cohort assignment. The source of this sequence is a woman younger than 30 with acute COVID-19. Sequencing used PBMCs or T cells enriched from blood (not recorded which). V gene TRBV28 combines with J gene TRBJ2-3; 7 nucleotides line up with TRBD2. The CDR3 here is CASSPKAGPSTDTQYF. The CDR3 DNA is TGTGCCAGCAGCCCGAAAGCGGGACCTAGCACAGATACGCAGTATTTT.